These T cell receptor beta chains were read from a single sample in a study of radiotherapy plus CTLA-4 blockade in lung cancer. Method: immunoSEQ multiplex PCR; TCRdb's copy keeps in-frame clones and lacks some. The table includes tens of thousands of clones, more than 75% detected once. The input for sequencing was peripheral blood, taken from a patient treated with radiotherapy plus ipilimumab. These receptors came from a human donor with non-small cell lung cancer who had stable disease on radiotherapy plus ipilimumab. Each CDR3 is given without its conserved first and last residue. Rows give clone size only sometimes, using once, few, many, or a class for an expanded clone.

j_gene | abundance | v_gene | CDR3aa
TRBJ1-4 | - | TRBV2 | ASTVQGVNEKLF
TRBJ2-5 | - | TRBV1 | TSSQSGAQETQY
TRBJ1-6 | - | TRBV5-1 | ASSSQDRGQSPLH
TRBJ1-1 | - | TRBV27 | ASSFYVNTEAF
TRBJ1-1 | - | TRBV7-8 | ASKNYRGKTEAF
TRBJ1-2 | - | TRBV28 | ASSLTGTGGSGYT
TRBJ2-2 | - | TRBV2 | AGDRVETGELF
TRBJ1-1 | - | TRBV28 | ASTSLGKGPAF
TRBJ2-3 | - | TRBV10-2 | ASKSTDTQY
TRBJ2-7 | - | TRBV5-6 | ASSLRTIGAVQY
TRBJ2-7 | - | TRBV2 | ASSPDREHEQY
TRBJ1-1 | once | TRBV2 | ASHPTAGVNTEAF
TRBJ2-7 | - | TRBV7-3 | ASSPDRISYEQY
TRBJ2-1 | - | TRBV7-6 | ASSLMGQGAYNEQF
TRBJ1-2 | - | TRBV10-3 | AISELVGNYGYT
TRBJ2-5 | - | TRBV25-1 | ASSEWGAETQY
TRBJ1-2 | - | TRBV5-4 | ASSLGDTNYGYT
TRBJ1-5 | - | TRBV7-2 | ASSLDRGVSKPQH
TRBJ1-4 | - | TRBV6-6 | ASSRRDTEREKLF
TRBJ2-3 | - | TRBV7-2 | ASSLAPIGPTDTQY
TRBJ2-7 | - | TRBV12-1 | ASSFVGGEQY
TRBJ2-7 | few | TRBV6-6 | ASSSPALASEQY
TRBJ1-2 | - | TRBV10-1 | ASSEPRTGGEYGYT
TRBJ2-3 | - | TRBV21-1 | ASSKLASGSVYTQY
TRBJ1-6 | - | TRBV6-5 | ASSGGTGNSPLH
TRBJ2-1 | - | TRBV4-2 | ASSPLAGGRDEQF
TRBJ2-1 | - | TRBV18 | ASSPPIWDDNEQF
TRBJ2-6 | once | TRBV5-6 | ASSLQGAGANVLT
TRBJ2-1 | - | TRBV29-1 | SVGAFSYNEQF
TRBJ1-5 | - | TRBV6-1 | ASSDWERQPQH
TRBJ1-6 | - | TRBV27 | ASSLSRDSPLH
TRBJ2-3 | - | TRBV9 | ASGGTASTDTQY
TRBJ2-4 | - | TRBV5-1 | ASSLGGAGDIQY
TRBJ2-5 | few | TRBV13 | ASSLGDLGETQY
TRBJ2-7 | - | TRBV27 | ASSATWGEQY
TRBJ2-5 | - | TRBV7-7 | ASSVDRGSETQY
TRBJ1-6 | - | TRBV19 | ASSITGGDNSPLH
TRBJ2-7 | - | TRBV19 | ASSTHKKGGYEQY
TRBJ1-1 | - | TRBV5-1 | ASSHLTGGEGAF
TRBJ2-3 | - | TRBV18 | ASSLQTGQADTQY
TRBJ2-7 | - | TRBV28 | ASSPPSGRVYEQY
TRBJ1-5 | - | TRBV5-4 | ASKPRDKNYQPQH
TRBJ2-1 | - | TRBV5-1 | ASRLGLAGESNEQF
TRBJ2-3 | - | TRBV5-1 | ASSLDRGMDTQY
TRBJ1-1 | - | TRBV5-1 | ASSLLQGASARAEAF
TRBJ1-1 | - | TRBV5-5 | ASSSEPYTEAF
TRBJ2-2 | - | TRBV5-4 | ASSSAGQRNTGELF
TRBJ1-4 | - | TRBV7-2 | ASSSTGGLNEKLF
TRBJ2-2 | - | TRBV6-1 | ASKSPGQNTGELF
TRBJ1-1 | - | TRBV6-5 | ASSYVTGNTEAF
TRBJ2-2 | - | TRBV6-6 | ASSRDRNTGELF
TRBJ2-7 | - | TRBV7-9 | ASSPGTGGFYEQY
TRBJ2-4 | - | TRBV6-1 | ASSEAGSPGRLAKNIQY
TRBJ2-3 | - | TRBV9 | ASSVAVGRTDTQY
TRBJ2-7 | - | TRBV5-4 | ASSFVGRTYEQY